This T cell receptor beta chain originates from a study of control samples from healthy donors and cancer patients. The V gene lost 4 bases and the J gene lost 0 bases, with 17 bases spanning the gap. CDR3 length equals 17 residues. The germline CDR1 and CDR2 sequences are SGHRS and YFSETQ. Profiled with immunoSEQ multiplex PCR; TCRdb holds only in-frame clones, not every one. The table lists about 120,000 clones, 85% to 90% of them singletons. This clone has only one observation. The specimen was PBMCs. This TCR was recovered from a woman in her 50s with colorectal cancer. V is TRBV5-1 and J is TRBJ2-1, with a tentative D call TRBD1 (5 bases). CDR3 DNA sequence: TGCGCCAGCAGCAAAACCAGACAGTCTAGCTCCTACAATGAGCAGTTCTTC. Translated: CASSKTRQSSSYNEQFF.